This T cell receptor beta chain was sequenced during a study of CD8 T cells in Susac syndrome. The CDR3 has 15 residues. Germline assignment: CDR1 SEHNR and CDR2 FQNEAQ (reference sequence). V lost 3 bases and J 3 bases, leaving 13 bases between the germline ends. Roughly 0.45 to 1 ug RNA was reverse transcribed with random hexamers. TCRdb reprocessed the immunoSEQ multiplex PCR reads via MiXCR and lists one record per CDR3 protein. The sample holds about 300,000 distinct CDR3 sequences, approximately 90% seen once. This TCR came from a human donor with multiple sclerosis. J is TRBJ2-3 and V is TRBV7-9; the D gene could be TRBD1 or TRBD2 (6 bases each). The material sequenced was CD8+ T cells from PBMCs. CDR3 protein: CASSFLGGGTDTQYF. In DNA form, the CDR3 reads TGTGCCAGCAGCTTCCTAGGAGGGGGAACAGATACGCAGTATTTT.